This TCR beta chain was retrieved from a study of blood T cell repertoires in COVID-19. Study overall: The study drew acute and convalescent COVID-19 samples from the United States, Italy and Spain.

The V and J ends lost 6 bases and 3 bases respectively, with 6 bases between them. The CDR3 loop spans 12 amino acids. Original processing methods: Reference gene primers were amplified, and this amplification served to estimate nucleated cell counts. Sequencing was performed with immunoSEQ multiplex PCR; in TCRdb, only in-frame clones are kept and a portion is missing. V and J calls and clone size are those listed in that table; D and trimming were worked out from the DNA. The top ten hold over 2.5% of the sample, which has over 120,000 clones, 85% to 90% seen once. This clone was seen only a few times.

This TCR derives from a man aged 60 to 69 with active or convalescent COVID-19. The genes are TRBV12-3 or TRBV12-4 and TRBJ2-1; D is unresolved. Material for sequencing was peripheral blood. The DNA of the CDR3 is TGTGCCAGCAGATACAACTACAATGAGCAGTTCTTC. Translated, it gives CASRYNYNEQFF.